The present entry profiles one T cell receptor beta chain with its context. The sample holds a few counts of this clonotype. Its binding antigen is unknown. There are no base qualities to consult, and no much larger clone falls within one base. This record comes from a study of early T cells in non-severe SARS-CoV-2 infection (dated by TCRdb to the early 2020s). Some background on the complete study: Because TCR sequencing relied on bulk RNA taken from unsorted whole blood, pairing of alpha and beta chains was not possible.

Libraries were prepared through 5' RACE. TCRdb lists the instrument as NextSeq 500. Unique molecular identifiers were attached to individual cDNA molecules in the TCR library protocol so that sequencing error and PCR bias could be corrected. Both TCR alpha and beta chains were sequenced, and tight co-correlation was observed between alpha and beta sequence abundances in each sample. Regarding the original processing steps: Decombinator V4 was used to perform V gene, J gene and CDR3 annotation of TCR sequences. TCRs were defined as expanded if a significant change between any two time points was detected under a Poisson model with p below 0.0001. Abundances of TCRs were expressed as counts per million after normalisation to the total number of TCRs sequenced in each sample. TRAV1-2 paired with TRAJ12, TRAJ20 or TRAJ33 defined MAIT TCRs, while TRAV10 paired with TRAJ18 defined iNKT TCRs. VDJdb, accessed on 1 November 2021, was searched for TCRs annotated for CMV, EBV and SARS-CoV-2, and TCRs annotated for more than one antigen were excluded. TCRdb trimmed the raw reads at Q25, called clones with MiXCR and kept productive beta chains. Each entry is one CDR3 protein sequence, shown with its most common DNA and genes. These V and J calls derive from TCRdb rather than the authors' analysis. Within this sample are more than 95,000 distinct CDR3 sequences, with about 15% of them counted one time only. The ten largest make up about 1.3% of the sample.

Set within a cohort of healthcare workers in London, UK, this nested case-control study involved weekly PCR testing of nasopharyngeal swabs along with blood sampling. Healthcare workers were recruited between 23 and 31 March 2020, during the week of the UK lockdown, and were followed weekly for up to roughly 15 weeks. V is clipped by 3 bases and J by 5 bases, and the sequence between their germline boundaries is 14 bases long. From its cysteine to its phenylalanine, the CDR3 spans 15 amino acids. Of all the DNA, just the CDR3 is kept, 45 bases in frame from base 1. Looking up the germline V gene yields CDR1 MNHNS and CDR2 SASEGT. Results the study describes overall, beyond this receptor: VDJdb matching was skewed toward anti-spike CD8 responses, so virus-specific expansions were likely underestimated and private and CD4 specificities were missed.

Rearrangement joined TRBV6-1 to TRBJ1-5; the D gene identity is not certain. The receptor was isolated from an adult who was a healthcare worker with PCR-confirmed SARS-CoV-2 infection or an uninfected control (not recorded which). The specimen was whole blood. The CDR3: CASSDTIGGYQPQHF. The sequenced DNA: TGTGCCAGCAGTGATACCATAGGAGGGTATCAGCCCCAGCATTTT.